This TCR beta chain was sequenced for a study of response to subunit inactivated influenza vaccine. Study observations and caveats: It was the authors' suggestion that each seasonal influenza vaccination recruits few new T cells.

Germline V CDR1 and CDR2: LGHDT, YNNKEL (reference sequence). V dropped 4 bases and J dropped 3; count of bases not matched to a gene: 3. CDR3 length: 16 amino acids. There are a few counts of this clonotype. What it binds is not known. One entry per CDR3 protein results from TCRdb running MiXCR on the RT-PCR reads. Here the sample spans about 160,000 distinct CDR3 sequences, roughly a tenth being singletons. This receptor was identified in a man aged 50 or older who received an inactivated influenza vaccine. The rearrangement links TRBV3-1 to TRBJ2-3; 14 positions agree with TRBD2. The sample here was non-naive T cells sorted from PBMCs, taken 40 to 50 days after vaccination. CDR3 loop: CASSLTSGRVTDTQYF. The CDR3, as DNA: TGTGCCAGCAGCCTGACTAGCGGGAGGGTTACAGATACGCAGTATTTT.